This T cell receptor (beta chain) was obtained from a study of siplizumab effects on memory and regulatory T cells. Findings and limits, study-wide: Both greater diversity than memory cells and a major contribution to the alloresponse seemed to characterize naive T cells. Proliferating Tregs taken from siplizumab cultures were not shown to have a confirmed suppressive function. With siplizumab, Treg-derived clones averaged roughly 62% of mappable alloreactive CD4+ clones, versus 26.9% in controls.

Assaying covered approximately 10^5 TCR templates per sample. The assay was immunoSEQ multiplex PCR, and TCRdb's table has in-frame clones only and misses some. The sample includes 100,000 or so clones, 94% of them seen just once. The germline V gene encodes CDR1 SNHLY and CDR2 FYNNEI. With 2 bases removed from V and 3 bases from J, the gap between germline ends came to 11 bases. This CDR3 has 14 residues. Details on this clone: As yet, its antigen is unknown.

The sequence was collected from a human donor in good health. The sequencing sample was made of non-Treg CD4+ T cells sorted from blood. The chain combines TRBV2 with TRBJ2-7; the D is unclear. The DNA for the CDR3 is TGTGCCAGCAGTGAATTAGGCCATAGCTACGAGCAGTACTTC. Translating gives CASSELGHSYEQYF.